Shown below are 12 T cell receptor beta chains from a single sample sequenced in a study of blood T cell repertoires in COVID-19. The table came from immunoSEQ multiplex PCR; TCRdb's copy has only in-frame clones and leaves some out. The table has fewer than 200,000 clones, 88% seen once. The specimen was PBMCs or T cells enriched from blood (not recorded which). The source is a woman aged 18-35 years who had recovered from COVID-19.

The chain carries TRBV7-2 and TRBJ2-3, with 7 bases lining up with TRBD1. The CDR3 totals 16 residues. CDR1 and CDR2 (germline): SGHTA, FQGNSA. The trim removed 3 bases at V and 4 bases at J, leaving 10 bases unmatched. In nucleotides, the CDR3 is TGTGCCAGCAGCTTCTCGGTCGGACAGGCGGCAGATACGCAGTATTTT. It codes for CASSFSVGQAADTQYF.

This rearrangement joins TRBV5-1 to TRBJ1-2; D perhaps matches TRBD1 (6 bases). The CDR3 has 13 residues. The V end lost 2 bases, the J end lost 2 bases, and 7 bases lay between the germline ends. Germline V gene lookup returns CDR1 SGHRS and CDR2 YFSETQ. Here the CDR3 reads CASSFDRNYGYTF. For the CDR3, the DNA is TGCGCCAGCAGCTTCGACAGGAACTATGGCTACACCTTC.

This clone was detected once. The chain is built from TRBV4-2 and TRBJ1-2; TRBD1 matches at 7 bases. Germline V lookup: CDR1 LGHNA, CDR2 YNFKEQ. The CDR3 has 15 residues. Losses at the gene ends were 0 bases for V and 8 bases for J; bases not matched to a gene: 9. This CDR3 reads CASSQDEEGGGGYTF. DNA of the CDR3: TGTGCCAGCAGCCAAGATGAAGAAGGGGGCGGGGGCTACACCTTC.

J is TRBJ2-5 and V is TRBV5-4; TRBD2 agrees at 10 bases. With V trimmed by 5 bases and J by 5 bases, 9 bases remained unmatched. The CDR3 is 15 residues long. Germline-derived CDR1 and CDR2 are SGHNT and YYREEE (reference sequence). The CDR3 nucleotides read TGTGCCAGCAGTCATAGCGGGGGGAGGACGGAGACCCAGTACTTC. Its protein product is CASSHSGGRTETQYF. Full variable domain (outside the CDR3, taken from reference TRBV5-4 and TRBJ2-5): ETGVTQSPTHLIKTRGQQVTLRCSSQSGHNTVSWYQQALGQGPQFIFQYYREEENGRGNFPPRFSGLQFPNYSSELNVNALELDDSALYLCASSHSGGRTETQYFGPGTRLLVL.

The chain carries TRBV18 and TRBJ1-4; D possibly corresponds to TRBD1 (5 bases). V lost 4 bases and J 3 bases, leaving 12 bases between the germline ends. The CDR3 contains 15 residues. Germline V gene sequence: CDR1 KGHSH, CDR2 LQKENI. CDR3 residues: CASSREGPPNEKLFF. The CDR3 region has the DNA TGTGCCAGCTCACGGGAGGGGCCACCTAATGAAAAACTGTTTTTT. Using reference TRBV18 and TRBJ1-4 for the parts outside the CDR3, the full variable domain is NAGVMQNPRHLVRRRGQEARLRCSPMKGHSHVYWYRQLPEEGLKFMVYLQKENIIDESGMPKERFSAEFPKEGPSILRIQQVVRGDSAAYFCASSREGPPNEKLFFGSGTQLSVL.

Points on this clone: The identical CDR3 is also encoded by other nucleotide sequences in the sample. The CDR3 loop is CASSDLNYGYTF. The CDR3 DNA reads TGTGCCAGCAGTGACCTTAACTATGGCTACACCTTC. This chain links TRBV2 with TRBJ1-2; D gene uncertain. Trimming took off 3 bases at V and 1 base at J, with 3 bases between the two ends. Germline CDR1 reads SNHLY; CDR2 reads FYNNEI. The CDR3 runs to 12 residues.

The gene calls are TRBV10-3 and TRBJ1-4; TRBD1 matches 7 bases. This CDR3 contains 14 residues. V lost 2 bases, J lost 5 bases, and 2 bases stayed unmatched. Germline CDR1 ENHRY, CDR2 SYGVKD. The CDR3 DNA follows: TGTGCCATCAGTGAGCGGGGACAGAATGAAAAACTGTTTTTT. Translated, it gives CAISERGQNEKLFF.

The V and J genes are TRBV6-1 and TRBJ2-7; 7 positions agree with TRBD1. This CDR3 is built from 18 residues. Germline CDR1 MNHNS, CDR2 SASEGT. Trimming took 1 base from V and 3 from J; bases not matched to a gene: 15. This CDR3 is CASSEGGPQGRLVYEQYF. The CDR3, as DNA: TGTGCCAGCAGTGAAGGGGGCCCACAGGGGCGACTGGTCTACGAGCAGTACTTC.

In DNA form, the CDR3 reads TGTGCCAGCAGGGGGCCCGGGACAGGGGGGGGAAATGAGCAGTTCTTC. Residues: CASRGPGTGGGNEQFF. This chain connects TRBV27 to TRBJ2-1; 11 bases align to TRBD1. Germline V gene lookup returns CDR1 MNHEY and CDR2 SMNVEV (reference sequence). The CDR3 has 16 amino acids. Trimming removed 6 bases from V and 7 bases from J; junction bases left unmatched: 11.

The rearrangement joins TRBV9 to TRBJ2-7; a weak D match, TRBD2 (6 bases). V shed 0 bases and J shed 0 bases, with 10 bases lying between them. Per the germline V gene, CDR1 is SGDLS and CDR2 is YYNGEE. This CDR3 has 15 residues. The CDR3 DNA reads as TGTGCCAGCAGCGTAGGCGGGATAGCCTCCTACGAGCAGTACTTC. Its translation: CASSVGGIASYEQYF.

This clone was recorded only once. The V call is TRBV2, the J call TRBJ2-7, with TRBD1 matching over 9 bases. The germline V gene has CDR1 SNHLY and CDR2 FYNNEI. The CDR3 length is 12 residues. Trimming cost V 10 bases and J 1 base; bases outside gene matches: 2. The CDR3 loop is CAIGQGSYEQYF. Here the CDR3 DNA reads TGTGCCATTGGACAGGGGTCCTACGAGCAGTACTTC.

V usage is TRBV5-8 and J usage is TRBJ2-5; 8 positions agree with TRBD2. The V gene's germline CDR1 is SGHTS and CDR2 YDEGEE. After removal of 4 bases from V and 5 bases from J, the junction contained 13 bases not matched to a gene. The CDR3 is 16 amino acids. CDR3 sequence: CASSPSGRGGAETQYF. In nucleotides, the CDR3 is TGTGCCAGCAGCCCCAGCGGGAGAGGGGGAGCGGAGACCCAGTACTTC.